This TCR beta chain was retrieved from a study of cytomegalovirus exposure and HLA in healthy donors. Regarding the study as a whole: There were about 160 TCR beta chains listed as cytomegalovirus-associated. The classifier reportedly diagnosed cytomegalovirus status with high specificity and sensitivity. Researchers reported that a few CMV-associated chains were confirmed in vitro as CMV antigen-specific.

CDR3 size: 13 residues. Germline CDR1 SQVTM, CDR2 ANQGSEA. In regard to this clone: Its matching antigen is unknown. A read error may account for a junction end that differs from germline.

The repertoire was sequenced with immunoSEQ multiplex PCR; TCRdb's copy has only in-frame clones and lacks some. This sample has tens of thousands of clones, with 94% found just once. Sequencing input: PBMCs. This chain links TRBV29-1 with TRBJ2-7; 7 bases agree with TRBD1. The sequence was obtained from a woman aged 18-29 years in good health and CMV-seronegative. The CDR3: CSVHGTESSEQYF. The CDR3 DNA is TGCAGCGTTCACGGGACAGAGTCCTCCGAGCAGTACTTC.